This TCR beta chain came from a study of T cells in Graves' hyperthyroidism and ophthalmopathy. This clonotype was seen repeatedly, ten times or more. Its specificity is unknown. Study-wide findings and caveats: In blood, most of the thyroid clonotypes expanded above 0.001 were also present.

Losses at the gene ends were 7 bases for V and 6 bases for J; bases not matched to a gene: 14. Germline V gene sequence: CDR1 MNHNS, CDR2 SASEGT. This CDR3 has 15 amino acids. Using RNA transcripts as the source, TCR beta CDR3 regions were amplified. Primed by the HTBI set, a first-round RT-PCR was run on the TCR CDR3. TCRdb ran MiXCR on the multiplex PCR reads and lists one entry per CDR3 protein. Here the sample spans 130,000 to 150,000 distinct CDR3 sequences, around 20% being singletons. Patients were aged 18 to 65, had disease duration under 2 months, and had newly diagnosed hyperthyroidism. Any symptoms of ophthalmopathy came after the first hyperthyroidism diagnosis, from which the blood sample dates. An approximately 9.8 ml volume of fresh peripheral blood provided the PBMCs.

This TCR was sampled from a woman aged 50 to 60 with Graves' hyperthyroidism that later progressed to Graves' ophthalmopathy. The sample taken for sequencing was blood. The chain links TRBV6-1 to TRBJ2-7, with 8 bases lining up with TRBD1. The CDR3 loop is CASKLGQGLSGEQYF. In DNA form, the CDR3 reads TGTGCCAGCAAATTAGGACAGGGACTGAGCGGCGAGCAGTACTTC.